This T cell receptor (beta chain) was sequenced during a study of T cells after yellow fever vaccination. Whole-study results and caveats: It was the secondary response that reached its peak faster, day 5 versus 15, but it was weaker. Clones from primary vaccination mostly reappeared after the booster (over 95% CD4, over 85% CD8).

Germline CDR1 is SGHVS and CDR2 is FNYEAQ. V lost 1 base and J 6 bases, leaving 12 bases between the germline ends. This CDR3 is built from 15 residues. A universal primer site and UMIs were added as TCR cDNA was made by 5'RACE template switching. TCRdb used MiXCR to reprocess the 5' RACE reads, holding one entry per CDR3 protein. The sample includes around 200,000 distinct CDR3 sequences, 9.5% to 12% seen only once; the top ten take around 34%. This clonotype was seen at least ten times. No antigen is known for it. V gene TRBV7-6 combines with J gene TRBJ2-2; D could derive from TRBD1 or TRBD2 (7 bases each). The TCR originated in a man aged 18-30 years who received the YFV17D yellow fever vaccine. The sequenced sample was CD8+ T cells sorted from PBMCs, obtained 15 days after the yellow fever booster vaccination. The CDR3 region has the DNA TGTGCCAGCAGCTTAGTAGCAGGGGGGGCCGGGGAGCTGTTTTTT. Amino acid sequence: CASSLVAGGAGELFF.